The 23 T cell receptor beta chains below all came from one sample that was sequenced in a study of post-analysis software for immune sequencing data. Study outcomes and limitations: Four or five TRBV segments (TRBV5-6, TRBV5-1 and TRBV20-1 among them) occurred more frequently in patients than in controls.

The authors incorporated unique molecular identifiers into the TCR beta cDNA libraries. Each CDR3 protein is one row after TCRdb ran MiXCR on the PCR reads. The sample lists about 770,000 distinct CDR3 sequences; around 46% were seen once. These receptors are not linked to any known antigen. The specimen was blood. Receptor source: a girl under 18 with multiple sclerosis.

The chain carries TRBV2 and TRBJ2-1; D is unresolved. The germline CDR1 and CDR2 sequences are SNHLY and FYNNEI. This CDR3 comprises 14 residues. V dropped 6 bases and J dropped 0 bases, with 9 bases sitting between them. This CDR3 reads CASRVPSSYNEQFF. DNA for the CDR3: TGTGCCAGCAGGGTGCCAAGCTCCTACAATGAGCAGTTCTTC.

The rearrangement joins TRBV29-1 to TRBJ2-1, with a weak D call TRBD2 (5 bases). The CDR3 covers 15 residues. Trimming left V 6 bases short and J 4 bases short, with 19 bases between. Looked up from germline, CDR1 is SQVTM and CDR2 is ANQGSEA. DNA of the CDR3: TGCAGCGTCGCCTCACTAGTGGCTTTTTACAATGAGCAGTTCTTC. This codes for CSVASLVAFYNEQFF.

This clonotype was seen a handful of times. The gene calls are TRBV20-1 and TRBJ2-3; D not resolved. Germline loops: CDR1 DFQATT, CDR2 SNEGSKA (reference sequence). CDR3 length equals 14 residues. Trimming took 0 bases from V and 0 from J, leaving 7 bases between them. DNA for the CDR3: TGCAGTGCTAGAGATTTGGAAAGCACAGATACGCAGTATTTT. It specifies CSARDLESTDTQYF.

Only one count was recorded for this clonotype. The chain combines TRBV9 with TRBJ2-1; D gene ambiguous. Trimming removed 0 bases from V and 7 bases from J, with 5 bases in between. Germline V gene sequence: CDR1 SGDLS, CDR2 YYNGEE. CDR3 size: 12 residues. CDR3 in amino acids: CASSVDKNEQFF. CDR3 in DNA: TGTGCCAGCAGCGTAGATAAAAATGAGCAGTTCTTC.

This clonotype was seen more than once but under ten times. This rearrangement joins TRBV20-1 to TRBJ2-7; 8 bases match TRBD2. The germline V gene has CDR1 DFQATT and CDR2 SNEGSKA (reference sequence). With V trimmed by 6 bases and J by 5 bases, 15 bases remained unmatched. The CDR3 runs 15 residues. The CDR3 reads CSAQRAGDHGDEQYF. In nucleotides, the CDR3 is TGCAGTGCCCAAAGAGCGGGAGATCATGGCGACGAGCAGTACTTC.

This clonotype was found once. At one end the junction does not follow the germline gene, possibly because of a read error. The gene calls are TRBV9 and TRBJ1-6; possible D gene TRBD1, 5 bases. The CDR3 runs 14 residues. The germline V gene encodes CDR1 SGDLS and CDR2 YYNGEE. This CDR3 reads CAGSGTDDNSPLHF. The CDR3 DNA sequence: TGTGCCGGCAGCGGGACCGACGATAATTCACCCCTCCACTTT.

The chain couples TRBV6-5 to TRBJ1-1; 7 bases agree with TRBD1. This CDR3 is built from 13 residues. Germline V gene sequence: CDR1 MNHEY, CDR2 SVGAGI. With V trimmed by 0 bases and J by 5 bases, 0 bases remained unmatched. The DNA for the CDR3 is TGTGCCAGCAGTTACTCGACAGGGACTGAAGCTTTCTTT. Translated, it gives CASSYSTGTEAFF.

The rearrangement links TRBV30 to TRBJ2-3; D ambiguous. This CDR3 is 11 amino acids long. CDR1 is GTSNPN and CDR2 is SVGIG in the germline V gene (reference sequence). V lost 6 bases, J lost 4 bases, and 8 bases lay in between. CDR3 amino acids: CACRTADTQYF. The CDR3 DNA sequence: TGTGCCTGTCGAACGGCAGATACGCAGTATTTT.

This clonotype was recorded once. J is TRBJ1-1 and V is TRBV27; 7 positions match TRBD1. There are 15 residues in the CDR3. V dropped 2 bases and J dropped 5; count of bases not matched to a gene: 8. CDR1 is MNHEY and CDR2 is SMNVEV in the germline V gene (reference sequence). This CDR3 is CASSLIGGRRTEAFF. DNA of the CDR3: TGTGCCAGCAGTTTAATAGGGGGCAGGCGGACTGAAGCTTTCTTT.

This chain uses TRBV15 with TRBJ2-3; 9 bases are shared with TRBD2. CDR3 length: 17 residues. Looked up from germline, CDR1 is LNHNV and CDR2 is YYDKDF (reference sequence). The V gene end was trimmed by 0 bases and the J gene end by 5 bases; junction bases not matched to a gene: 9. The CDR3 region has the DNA TGTGCCACCAGCAGAGATCCTTGGCGGGAGGGTCTAGATACGCAGTATTTT. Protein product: CATSRDPWREGLDTQYF.

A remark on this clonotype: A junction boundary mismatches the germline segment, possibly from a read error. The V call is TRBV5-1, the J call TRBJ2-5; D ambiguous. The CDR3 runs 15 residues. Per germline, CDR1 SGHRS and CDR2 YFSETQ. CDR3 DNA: TGCGTCAGCAGCTTGGACCCCGGGCCCAGGGAGACCCAGTACTTC. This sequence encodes CVSSLDPGPRETQYF. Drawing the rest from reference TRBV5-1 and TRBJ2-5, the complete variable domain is KAGVTQTPRYLIKTRGQQVTLSCSPISGHRSVSWYQQTPGQGLQFLFEYFSETQRNKGNFPGRFSGRQFSNSRSEMNVSTLELGDSALYLCVSSLDPGPRETQYFGPGTRLLVL.

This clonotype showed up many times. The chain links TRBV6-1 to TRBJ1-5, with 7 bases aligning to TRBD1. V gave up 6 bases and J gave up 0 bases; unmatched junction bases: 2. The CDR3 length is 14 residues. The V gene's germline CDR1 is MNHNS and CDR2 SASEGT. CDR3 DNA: TGTGCCAGCAGCCGGGACAGTAGCAATCAGCCCCAGCATTTT. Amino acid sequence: CASSRDSSNQPQHF.

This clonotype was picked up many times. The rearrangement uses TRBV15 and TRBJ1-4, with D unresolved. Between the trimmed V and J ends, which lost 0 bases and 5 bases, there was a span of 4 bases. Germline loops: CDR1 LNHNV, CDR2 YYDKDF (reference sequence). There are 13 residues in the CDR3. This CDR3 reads CATSRDRNEKLFF. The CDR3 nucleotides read TGTGCCACCAGCAGAGATCGCAATGAAAAACTGTTTTTT.

The CDR3 protein is CASSAAWTQPQHF. The DNA for the CDR3 is TGTGCCAGCAGCGCGGCCTGGACCCAGCCCCAGCATTTT. V gene TRBV6-2 or TRBV6-3 combines with J gene TRBJ1-5; no firm D call. Germline V gene sequence: CDR1 MNHEY, CDR2 SVGEGT. This CDR3 comprises 13 residues. The V and J ends lost 6 bases and 7 bases respectively, with 13 bases between them.

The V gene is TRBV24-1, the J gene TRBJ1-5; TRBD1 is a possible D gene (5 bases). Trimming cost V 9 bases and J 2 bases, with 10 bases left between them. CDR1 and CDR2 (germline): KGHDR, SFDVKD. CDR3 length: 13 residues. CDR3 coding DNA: TGTGCCACCGCAAGGGGCGGCAATCAGCCCCAGCATTTT. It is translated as CATARGGNQPQHF.

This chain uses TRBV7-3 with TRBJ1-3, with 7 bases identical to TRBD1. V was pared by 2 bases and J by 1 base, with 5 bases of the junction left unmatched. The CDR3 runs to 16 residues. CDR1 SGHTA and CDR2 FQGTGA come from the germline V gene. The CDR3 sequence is CASSLGPTGSGNTIYF. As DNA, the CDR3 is TGTGCCAGCAGCTTAGGTCCGACAGGGTCTGGAAACACCATATATTTT.

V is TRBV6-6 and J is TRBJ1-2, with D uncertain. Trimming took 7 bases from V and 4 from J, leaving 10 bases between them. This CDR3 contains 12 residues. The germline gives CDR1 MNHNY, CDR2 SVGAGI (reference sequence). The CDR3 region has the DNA TGTGCCAGCATCGACTGGGTCTATGGCTACACCTTC. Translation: CASIDWVYGYTF.

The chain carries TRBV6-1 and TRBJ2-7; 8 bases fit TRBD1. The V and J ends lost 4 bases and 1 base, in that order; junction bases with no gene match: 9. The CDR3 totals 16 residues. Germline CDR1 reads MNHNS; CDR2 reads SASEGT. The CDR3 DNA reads TGTGCCAGCAGTGGGGGTAGGACAGGGAGTTCCTACGAGCAGTACTTC. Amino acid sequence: CASSGGRTGSSYEQYF.

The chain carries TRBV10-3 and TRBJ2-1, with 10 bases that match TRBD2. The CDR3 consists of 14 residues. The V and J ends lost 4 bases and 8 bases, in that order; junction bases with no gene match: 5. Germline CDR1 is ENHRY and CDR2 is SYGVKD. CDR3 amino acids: CAISAASGSHEQFF. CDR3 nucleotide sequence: TGTGCCATCAGTGCGGCTAGCGGGAGCCATGAGCAGTTCTTC.

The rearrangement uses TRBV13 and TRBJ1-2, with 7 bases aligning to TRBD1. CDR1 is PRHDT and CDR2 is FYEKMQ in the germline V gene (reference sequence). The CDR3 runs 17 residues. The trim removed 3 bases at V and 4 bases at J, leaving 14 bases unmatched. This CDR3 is CASSLGSGTALSYGYTF. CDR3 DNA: TGTGCCAGCAGCTTGGGTTCCGGGACAGCTCTTAGCTATGGCTACACCTTC.

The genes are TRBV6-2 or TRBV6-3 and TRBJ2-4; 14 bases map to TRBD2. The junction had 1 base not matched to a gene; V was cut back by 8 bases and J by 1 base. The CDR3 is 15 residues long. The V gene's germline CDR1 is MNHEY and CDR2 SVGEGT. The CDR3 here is CASRLAGGAKNIQYF. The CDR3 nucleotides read TGTGCCAGCCGACTAGCGGGAGGGGCCAAAAACATTCAGTACTTC.

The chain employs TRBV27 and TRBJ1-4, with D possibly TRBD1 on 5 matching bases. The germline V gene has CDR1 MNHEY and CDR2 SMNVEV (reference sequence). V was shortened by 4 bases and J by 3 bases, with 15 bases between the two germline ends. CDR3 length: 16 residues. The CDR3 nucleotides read TGTGCCAGCAGTTCCTCCCGGGACGGACCTAATGAAAAACTGTTTTTT. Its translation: CASSSSRDGPNEKLFF.

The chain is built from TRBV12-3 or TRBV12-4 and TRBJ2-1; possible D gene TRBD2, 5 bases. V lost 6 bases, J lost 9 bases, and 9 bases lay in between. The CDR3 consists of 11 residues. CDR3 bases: TGTGCCAGCAGGGCCAGCGGTGAGCAGTTCTTC. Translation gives CASRASGEQFF.